Each of the 28 T cell receptor beta chains below was sequenced from the same sample in a study of blood T cell repertoires in COVID-19. The table came from immunoSEQ multiplex PCR; TCRdb's copy has only in-frame clones and leaves some out. This table has around 68,000 clones, roughly 90% appearing once. Sequencing used peripheral blood. These receptors all stem from a woman in her fifties or sixties with acute or convalescent COVID-19.

This chain uses TRBV14 with TRBJ1-3; D not certain. V was cut by 4 bases and J by 1 base, with 2 bases left in between. The CDR3 is 12 residues long. The germline V gene encodes CDR1 SGHDN and CDR2 FVKESK. The CDR3 loop reads CASSPSGNTIYF. The CDR3 DNA reads as TGTGCCAGCAGCCCGTCTGGAAACACCATATATTTT.

J is TRBJ1-1 and V is TRBV13; D not certain. The CDR3 is 13 residues long. V was pared by 1 base and J by 5 bases, with 8 bases between. Germline V CDR1 and CDR2: PRHDT, FYEKMQ (reference sequence). CDR3 nucleotides: TGTGCCAGCAGCTTAGCGTCGGGAACTGAAGCTTTCTTT. It encodes CASSLASGTEAFF.

This chain joins TRBV3-1 (or the pseudogene TRBV3-2) and TRBJ2-1; 9 bases are a match to TRBD2. The CDR3 extends over 16 amino acids. V was pared by 7 bases and J by 1 base, with 8 bases of the junction left unmatched. Germline V gene lookup returns CDR1 LGHDT and CDR2 YNNKEL (reference sequence). The CDR3 loop is CASTSSGVPSYNEQFF. For the CDR3, the DNA is TGTGCCAGCACCTCTAGCGGGGTCCCGTCCTACAATGAGCAGTTCTTC.

The CDR3 spells CASSLRTGDTEAFF. The CDR3 nucleotides read TGTGCCAGCAGCTTAAGGACAGGGGACACTGAAGCTTTCTTT. The rearrangement links TRBV11-3 to TRBJ1-1; 9 bases map to TRBD1. The CDR3 has 14 residues. Trimming took 2 bases from V and 3 from J; bases not matched to a gene: 1. Germline CDR1 and CDR2: SGHNT and YENEEA.

This chain's CDR3 is CASSADSGEKLFF. DNA for the CDR3: TGTGCCAGCTCAGCGGACTCTGGTGAAAAACTGTTTTTT. The chain couples TRBV18 to TRBJ1-4; D is unclear. Germline values: CDR1 KGHSH, CDR2 LQKENI. V lost 5 bases to trimming and J lost 7 bases, with 11 bases between them. The CDR3 has 13 residues.

The chain carries TRBV5-5 and TRBJ2-1; 8 positions match TRBD2. Germline trimming cut 1 base from V and 7 bases from J; bases unmatched to any gene: 7. The CDR3 is made up of 15 amino acids. Per germline, CDR1 SGHKS and CDR2 YYEKEE (reference sequence). DNA of the CDR3: TGTGCCAGCAGCTTGCGGGGGGGCTTAATAAATGAGCAGTTCTTC. The encoded protein is CASSLRGGLINEQFF.

This clone was recorded once. The chain couples TRBV24-1 to TRBJ2-5; D may be TRBD2 (6 bases). The V gene's germline CDR1 is KGHDR and CDR2 SFDVKD. V was trimmed by 5 bases and J by 4 bases, leaving 10 bases between them. The CDR3 totals 13 residues. CDR3 region: CATSAGAAETQYF. CDR3 DNA: TGTGCCACCAGTGCGGGAGCGGCAGAGACCCAGTACTTC.

This clone was counted a few times. The chain carries TRBV28 and TRBJ2-2, with no clear D. The CDR3 sequence is 12 residues long. CDR1 is MDHEN and CDR2 is SYDVKM in the germline V gene. V shed 3 bases and J shed 10 bases, with 9 bases lying between them. The CDR3 DNA sequence: TGTGCCAGCAGTTTGTACCCGGTGGAGCTGTTTTTT. Protein sequence: CASSLYPVELFF.

The CDR3 is CASSQVQFSPYEQYF. CDR3 coding DNA: TGTGCCAGCAGCCAAGTACAGTTTTCTCCTTACGAGCAGTACTTC. This chain uses TRBV14 with TRBJ2-7, with D hard to call. This CDR3 spans 15 amino acids. V gave up 1 base and J gave up 4 bases, with 14 bases separating them. Germline CDR1 is SGHDN and CDR2 is FVKESK. Full variable domain (remainder filled in from reference TRBV14 and TRBJ2-7): EAGVTQFPSHSVIEKGQTVTLRCDPISGHDNLYWYRRVMGKEIKFLLHFVKESKQDESGMPNNRFLAERTGGTYSTLKVQPAELEDSGVYFCASSQVQFSPYEQYFGPGTRLTVT.

The gene calls are TRBV18 and TRBJ1-6; no definite D call. CDR3 length: 14 residues. Germline CDR1 and CDR2: KGHSH and LQKENI. The V gene lost 2 bases and the J gene lost 2 bases, with 4 bases spanning the gap. The CDR3 loop reads CASSPDTYNSPLHF. CDR3 nucleotide sequence: TGTGCCAGCTCACCAGACACCTATAATTCACCCCTCCACTTT.

The V gene is TRBV2, the J gene TRBJ2-3; TRBD2 matches 13 bases. Germline CDR1 reads SNHLY; CDR2 reads FYNNEI. J gave up 6 bases and V 2 bases, and 5 bases lay outside the gene matches. CDR3 length: 16 residues. The DNA of the CDR3 is TGTGCCAGCAGTGAAAGACTAGCGGGAGGAGGTGATACGCAGTATTTT. This sequence encodes CASSERLAGGGDTQYF. The whole variable domain, filled in from reference TRBV2 and TRBJ2-3, reads EPEVTQTPSHQVTQMGQEVILRCVPISNHLYFYWYRQILGQKVEFLVSFYNNEISEKSEIFDDQFSVERPDGSNFTLKIRSTKLEDSAMYFCASSERLAGGGDTQYFGPGTRLTVL.

This clone appeared once. The chain links TRBV29-1 to TRBJ1-1, with a possible D match to TRBD1 (6 bases). The V and J ends lost 6 bases and 4 bases respectively, with 18 bases between them. Germline CDR1 reads SQVTM; CDR2 reads ANQGSEA. CDR3 size: 14 residues. CDR3 nucleotides: TGCAGCGTAACGGCTAGGACAGAGGGCACTGAAGCTTTCTTT. As protein: CSVTARTEGTEAFF. The full variable domain, in which reference TRBV29-1 and TRBJ1-1 provide the parts outside the CDR3, is SAVISQKPSRDICQRGTSLTIQCQVDSQVTMMFWYRQQPGQSLTLIATANQGSEATYESGFVIDKFPISRPNLTFSTLTVSNMSPEDSSIYLCSVTARTEGTEAFFGQGTRLTVV.

The chain joins TRBV5-1 to TRBJ2-3, with TRBD2 identical over 8 bases. V lost 2 bases to trimming and J lost 3 bases; unmatched junction nucleotides: 5. This CDR3 is 15 amino acids long. In germline, CDR1 is SGHRS, CDR2 YFSETQ. CDR3 bases: TGCGCCAGCAGCTTACTAGCGGTGAAGACAGATACGCAGTATTTT. This translates into CASSLLAVKTDTQYF.

The gene calls are TRBV30 and TRBJ1-1; D perhaps matches TRBD1 (6 bases). The ends were cut back, 8 bases at V and 4 bases at J, with 17 bases in the middle. Looked up from germline, CDR1 is GTSNPN and CDR2 is SVGIG (reference sequence). The CDR3 covers 13 residues. In nucleotides, the CDR3 is TGTGCCGGGGGACACGAACTTACCACTGAAGCTTTCTTT. It specifies CAGGHELTTEAFF.

The V and J genes are TRBV21-1 and TRBJ1-1; the table's D call of TRBD1 was not tested on the DNA. TRBV21-1 is an annotated pseudogene. The CDR3 totals 14 residues. DNA of the CDR3: TGTGCCAGCAGCAAAGTGGGGGCCGACACTGAAGCTTTCTTT. Protein: CASSKVGADTEAFF.

This clone has a single count. Lacking the conserved final phenylalanine or tryptophan, this CDR3 likely reflects a read error. No DNA is shown, since the ends of the CDR3 on it are uncertain; the CDR3 is the one TCRdb lists. The CDR3 loop reads CASSLAAISGGGLEI. This sequence joins TRBV7-9 and TRBJ1-1. Germline CDR1 and CDR2: SEHNR and FQNEAQ (reference sequence). With termini counted, the CDR3 has 15 amino acids.

The table lists this clone with a few counts. The rearrangement links TRBV30 to TRBJ2-2; the match to TRBD1 covers 8 bases. There are 17 residues in the CDR3. Germline V gene sequence: CDR1 GTSNPN, CDR2 SVGIG (reference sequence). The trim removed 4 bases at V and 7 bases at J, leaving 17 bases unmatched. The CDR3 region is CAWTPGGAYNGVGELFF. DNA for the CDR3: TGTGCCTGGACCCCAGGGGGCGCTTACAACGGGGTCGGGGAGCTGTTTTTT.

The chain employs TRBV21-1 and TRBJ1-2. TRBV21-1 is termed a pseudogene. This CDR3 is built from 16 residues. The CDR3 is CASSKAGGPHNYGYTF. CDR3 in DNA: TGTGCCAGCAGCAAAGCCGGGGGGCCTCATAACTATGGCTACACCTTC.

V gene TRBV12-3 or TRBV12-4 combines with J gene TRBJ1-1, with D maybe TRBD1 (5 bases). Trimming cost V 7 bases and J 11 bases, with 17 bases left between them. CDR3 size: 12 residues. The CDR3 DNA follows: TGTGCCAGCACCGCGCGGGGACCCTCGGCTTTCTTT. It yields the protein CASTARGPSAFF.

The genes are TRBV27 and TRBJ2-1, with TRBD2 matching over 11 bases. Germline CDR1 and CDR2: MNHEY and SMNVEV (reference sequence). V lost 2 bases and J lost 2; bases outside the gene matches: 8. The CDR3 runs 18 residues. The CDR3 coding sequence is TGTGCCAGCAGTTTACGGCTAGCGGGAGGAGGGCCCTACAATGAGCAGTTCTTC. Amino acid sequence: CASSLRLAGGGPYNEQFF.

The CDR3 bases are TGTGCCAGCAGCCAGGGACAGGCGCAGTCACCCCTCCACTTT. It encodes CASSQGQAQSPLHF. V and J are TRBV3-1 (or the pseudogene TRBV3-2) and TRBJ1-6, with TRBD1 identical over 8 bases. CDR1 is LGHDT, CDR2 YNNKEL, per germline (reference sequence). J gave up 10 bases and V 3 bases, and 5 bases lay outside the gene matches. The CDR3 runs 14 residues.

In this sample, this clone turned up a few times. The chain combines TRBV7-2 with TRBJ1-1; D remains unclear. V was shortened by 3 bases and J by 0 bases, with 8 bases between the two germline ends. This CDR3 is 14 amino acids long. Germline-derived CDR1 and CDR2 are SGHTA and FQGNSA. The CDR3 sequence: CASSFGSMNTEAFF. The DNA for the CDR3 is TGTGCCAGCAGCTTCGGGAGTATGAACACTGAAGCTTTCTTT.

The chain has TRBV19 and TRBJ1-2; D gene unclear. The V gene's germline CDR1 is LNHDA and CDR2 SQIVND (reference sequence). Trimming stripped 5 bases from V and 1 base from J, with 14 bases between. CDR3 size: 15 residues. CDR3: CASSSPDRLNYGYTF. CDR3 DNA sequence: TGTGCCAGTAGTTCCCCCGACCGACTTAACTATGGCTACACCTTC.

J is TRBJ2-3 and V is TRBV10-2, with 11 bases aligning to TRBD2. The CDR3 runs 16 residues. V gave up 4 bases and J gave up 1 base; unmatched junction bases: 4. Germline V gene sequence: CDR1 WSHSY, CDR2 SAAADI. The CDR3 loop is CASSAGLAERTDTQYF. The DNA for the CDR3 is TGCGCCAGCAGTGCGGGACTAGCGGAGCGCACAGATACGCAGTATTTT.

The chain employs TRBV5-1 and TRBJ2-1; 7 positions agree with TRBD2. Germline V gene lookup returns CDR1 SGHRS and CDR2 YFSETQ. V shed 3 bases and J 4 bases; nucleotides not matched to a gene: 4. This CDR3 is 14 amino acids long. CDR3 sequence: CASSSSGGYNEQFF. The CDR3 DNA is TGCGCCAGCAGCTCTAGCGGAGGTTACAATGAGCAGTTCTTC.

The rearrangement uses TRBV30 and TRBJ1-1; 7 bases align to TRBD1. J lost 4 bases, V lost 6 bases, and 5 bases had no gene match. CDR3 length: 12 residues. Germline-derived CDR1 and CDR2 are GTSNPN and SVGIG (reference sequence). The CDR3 here is CACYRGFTEAFF. The CDR3 nucleotides read TGTGCCTGTTACAGGGGATTCACTGAAGCTTTCTTT.

The chain combines TRBV7-8 with TRBJ1-1; a weak D match, TRBD1 (5 bases). This CDR3 comprises 15 residues. With 1 base removed from V and 5 bases from J, the gap between germline ends came to 14 bases. Germline CDR1 reads SGHVS; CDR2 reads FQNEAQ. The CDR3 reads CASSLVRRGWTEAFF. As DNA, the CDR3 is TGTGCCAGCAGCTTAGTTAGGAGGGGTTGGACTGAAGCTTTCTTT.

The V gene is TRBV28, the J gene TRBJ1-2, with TRBD1 matching over 10 bases. Germline lookup yields CDR1 MDHEN and CDR2 SYDVKM. The CDR3 is 15 residues long. V gave up 2 bases and J gave up 6 bases; unmatched junction bases: 6. The CDR3 is CASSLGTGEVDGYTF. The CDR3 nucleotides are TGTGCCAGCAGTTTAGGGACAGGGGAAGTCGATGGCTACACCTTC.